This T cell receptor (beta chain) was documented in a study of human T cells and chemical hapten exposure. Study details: Patients having alopecia areata, totalis or universalis were mostly female.

As to time point: pre-sensitization, week 0. The sample's treatment: therapeutic diphenylcyclopropenone sensitization with weekly scalp DPC. Before extraction, the whole blood was not fractionated, and total RNA was taken from it. Germline V gene sequence: CDR1 SGHTA, CDR2 FQGNSA. Trimming removed 5 bases at V and 9 bases at J, with 25 bases between. The CDR3 has 16 residues. Study-wide results and caveats: TCRs above 1 in 1000 frequency did not change with DPC sensitization. Given that the donors had alopecia, their immune response may differ from that seen in healthy people.

Remarks on this clonotype: The antigen is unknown.

In the authors' workflow: A typical sample had 75,000 to 100,000 TCRs, with roughly 23,224 to 690,600 overall. TCRdb itself ran the RACE reads through MiXCR, one entry per CDR3 protein. The V and J calls and clone size are TCRdb's, not the authors'. The sample consists of about 55,000 distinct CDR3 sequences, approximately 9.6% of them appearing once. V and J are TRBV7-2 and TRBJ2-5; D is unclear. The input for sequencing was whole blood, taken in connection with sensitization to the hapten diphenylcyclopropenone (DPC). This receptor was taken from a woman younger than 45 with alopecia areata. Some clones in this sample may be carry-over from other donors' samples. The CDR3: CASSLQPGRLSEAQYF. The CDR3, as DNA: TGTGCCAGCAGCCTCCAACCAGGCCGTTTATCGGAAGCCCAGTACTTC.